Each of the 26 T cell receptor beta chains below was sequenced from the same sample in a study of response to subunit inactivated influenza vaccine. TCRdb re-called the RT-PCR reads through MiXCR, storing one row per CDR3 protein. The sample records under 950,000 distinct CDR3 sequences, around 21% being singletons. The sequences come from PBMCs from blood, collected 4 to 6 days after vaccination. The receptors come from a man in his fifties or sixties who received an inactivated influenza vaccine.

The genes are TRBV7-2 and TRBJ2-3; D perhaps matches TRBD2 (7 bases). The CDR3 extends over 15 amino acids. Deletions cut 5 bases from V and 3 bases from J, with 15 bases between. CDR1 is SGHTA and CDR2 is FQGNSA in the germline V gene. This CDR3 reads CASSPGGRRTDTQYF. The CDR3 DNA reads TGTGCCAGCAGCCCGGGGGGCAGACGAACAGATACGCAGTATTTT.

This sequence joins TRBV28 and TRBJ2-7, with 7 bases identical to TRBD1. Germline values: CDR1 MDHEN, CDR2 SYDVKM. The CDR3 is made up of 16 amino acids. V shed 6 bases and J 0 bases; nucleotides not matched to a gene: 11. DNA for the CDR3: TGTGCCAGCAGGCCAGGGGGTGGGAAGAGCTCCTACGAGCAGTACTTC. Encoded protein: CASRPGGGKSSYEQYF.

V usage is TRBV7-8 and J usage is TRBJ2-4, with 7 bases matching TRBD2. Germline assignment: CDR1 SGHVS and CDR2 FQNEAQ. V was clipped by 0 bases and J by 4 bases; unmatched bases: 9. This CDR3 spans 17 amino acids. The CDR3 DNA is TGTGCCAGCAGCTTAGCGCGTCTAGCGGACACAAAAAACATTCAGTACTTC. Translated, it gives CASSLARLADTKNIQYF. Together with reference TRBV7-8 and TRBJ2-4, the CDR3 gives the full variable domain: GAGVSQSPRYKVAKRGQDVALRCDPISGHVSLFWYQQALGQGPEFLTYFQNEAQLDKSGLPSDRFFAERPEGSVSTLKIQRTQQEDSAVYLCASSLARLADTKNIQYFGAGTRLSVL.

This clonotype was seen a few times. The chain combines TRBV5-6 with TRBJ2-7; unclear D gene. The CDR3 has 14 residues. V lost 0 bases to trimming and J lost 2 bases, with 9 bases between them. Germline assignment: CDR1 SGHDT and CDR2 YYEEEE. CDR3 residues: CASSLGRMAYEQYF. DNA for the CDR3: TGTGCCAGCAGCTTGGGTCGGATGGCCTACGAGCAGTACTTC.

This clonotype was observed a handful of times. This CDR3 is CASSDPRQGTDTEAFF. The CDR3 DNA sequence: TGTGCCAGCAGTGATCCCCGACAGGGTACGGACACTGAAGCTTTCTTT. The chain joins TRBV9 to TRBJ1-1, with 7 bases that match TRBD1. CDR3 size: 16 residues. Germline assignment: CDR1 SGDLS and CDR2 YYNGEE. V shed 5 bases and J 3 bases; nucleotides not matched to a gene: 13.

This clonotype was counted between two and nine times. The rearrangement links TRBV12-3 or TRBV12-4 to TRBJ1-3; D is perhaps TRBD1 (6 bases). V dropped 6 bases and J dropped 3 bases, with 9 bases sitting between them. CDR3 size: 13 residues. The CDR3 DNA reads as TGTGCCAGCAGGCCCAGGGGTGGAAACACCATATATTTT. Protein product: CASRPRGGNTIYF.

This clonotype has a handful of counts. The chain uses TRBV15 and TRBJ2-2, with D possibly matching TRBD2 (6 bases). This CDR3 is 16 amino acids long. Looked up from germline, CDR1 is LNHNV and CDR2 is YYDKDF (reference sequence). The V end lost 5 bases, the J end lost 0 bases, and 13 bases lay between the germline ends. The CDR3 DNA sequence: TGTGCCACCAGCGCCTTTAGCGGAACGAACACCGGGGAGCTGTTTTTT. Amino acid sequence: CATSAFSGTNTGELFF.

The V call is TRBV28, the J call TRBJ1-2; D gene unclear. CDR1 is MDHEN, CDR2 SYDVKM, per germline. V gave up 3 bases and J gave up 7 bases, with 12 bases separating them. The CDR3 sequence is 13 residues long. This CDR3 is CASSFRRVRGYTF. In nucleotides, the CDR3 is TGTGCCAGCAGTTTTAGGAGGGTTCGTGGCTACACCTTC.

The genes are TRBV9 and TRBJ2-5; the D call may be TRBD1 or TRBD2 (6 bases each). V lost 4 bases to trimming and J lost 1 base, with 17 bases between them. The CDR3 covers 16 residues. The V gene's germline CDR1 is SGDLS and CDR2 YYNGEE. CDR3 sequence: CASSPLGGPSQETQYF. The CDR3 DNA reads as TGTGCCAGCAGCCCCCTTGGGGGGCCTAGCCAAGAGACCCAGTACTTC.

This clonotype was observed many times. The rearrangement uses TRBV10-1 and TRBJ1-1, with D possibly being TRBD1 (6 bases). This CDR3 is built from 13 residues. Looked up from germline, CDR1 is WNHNN and CDR2 is SYGVQD (reference sequence). Trimming removed 5 bases at V and 1 base at J, with 8 bases between. The DNA of the CDR3 is TGCGCCAGCAGTAAGGACAGGAACACTGAAGCTTTCTTT. Encoded protein: CASSKDRNTEAFF.

The chain uses TRBV4-1 and TRBJ1-2; D is unclear. This CDR3 spans 13 amino acids. CDR1 is MGHRA and CDR2 is YSYEKL in the germline V gene. The ends were cut back, 3 bases at V and 5 bases at J, with 10 bases in the middle. CDR3 region: CASSHQGSYGYTF. CDR3 nucleotides: TGCGCCAGCAGCCATCAAGGGTCGTATGGCTACACCTTC.

V and J are TRBV7-9 and TRBJ2-3, with D perhaps TRBD2 (6 bases). Germline V CDR1 and CDR2: SEHNR, FQNEAQ (reference sequence). The CDR3 spans 13 residues. V lost 5 bases to trimming and J lost 6 bases, with 12 bases between them. The CDR3 spells CASSAPLADTQYF. CDR3 nucleotide sequence: TGTGCCAGCAGCGCCCCACTAGCCGATACGCAGTATTTT.

Here the CDR3 reads CASGFETQYF. In DNA, the CDR3 is TGTGCCAGCGGTTTCGAGACCCAGTACTTC. V usage is TRBV6-2 or TRBV6-3 and J usage is TRBJ2-5; D ambiguous. From germline, CDR1 is MNHEY and CDR2 SVGEGT. The CDR3 has 10 residues. Trimming removed 8 bases at V and 5 bases at J, with 6 bases between.

In its sample, this clonotype was seen a few times. The V and J genes are TRBV9 and TRBJ2-1, with unresolved D. Germline assignment: CDR1 SGDLS and CDR2 YYNGEE. Trimming cost V 3 bases and J 8 bases, with 12 bases left between them. There are 13 residues in the CDR3. DNA of the CDR3: TGTGCCAGCAGCGGGTATTCGAGCGATGAGCAGTTCTTC. Translated, it gives CASSGYSSDEQFF. The whole variable domain, filled in from reference TRBV9 and TRBJ2-1, reads DSGVTQTPKHLITATGQRVTLRCSPRSGDLSVYWYQQSLDQGLQFLIQYYNGEERAKGNILERFSAQQFPDLHSELNLSSLELGDSALYFCASSGYSSDEQFFGPGTRLTVL.

There are a few counts of this clonotype. V is TRBV5-5 and J is TRBJ2-7; 12 positions agree with TRBD1. J was trimmed by 6 bases and V by 4 bases; bases with no gene match: 5. This CDR3 region has 14 residues. The germline CDR1 and CDR2 sequences are SGHKS and YYEKEE (reference sequence). CDR3 in amino acids: CASSHPGQGAEQYF. The CDR3 DNA is TGTGCCAGCAGCCACCCGGGACAGGGGGCCGAGCAGTACTTC.

This sequence joins TRBV24-1 and TRBJ2-4; weak D call: TRBD2 (7 bases). This CDR3 is built from 20 residues. CDR1 KGHDR and CDR2 SFDVKD come from the germline V gene. V lost 0 bases, J lost 0 bases, and 20 bases lay in between. The CDR3 bases are TGTGCCACCAGTGATTTGAGGGGGGGGTCTTTTAGTTTAGCCAAAAACATTCAGTACTTC. This sequence encodes CATSDLRGGSFSLAKNIQYF.

This clonotype came up a few times. J is TRBJ2-2 and V is TRBV20-1; 14 bases line up with TRBD2. CDR1 is DFQATT and CDR2 is SNEGSKA in the germline V gene (reference sequence). This CDR3 comprises 16 residues. V dropped 6 bases and J dropped 4; count of bases not matched to a gene: 7. The CDR3 loop is CSALGLAGVLTGELFF. The CDR3 DNA is TGCAGTGCCCTGGGACTAGCGGGGGTTCTCACCGGGGAGCTGTTTTTT.

J is TRBJ2-7 and V is TRBV27; a possible D gene is TRBD2 (6 bases). Per the germline V gene, CDR1 is MNHEY and CDR2 is SMNVEV (reference sequence). V dropped 5 bases and J dropped 2 bases, with 22 bases sitting between them. This CDR3 has 17 residues. In DNA, the CDR3 is TGTGCCAGCAGTCCGGAAACGGGGAGGTCGATCCCCTACGAGCAGTACTTC. Translated: CASSPETGRSIPYEQYF.

This clonotype was seen many times. The chain has TRBV5-1 and TRBJ1-1; 8 nucleotides line up with TRBD1. This CDR3 contains 13 residues. In germline, CDR1 is SGHRS, CDR2 YFSETQ. The trim removed 3 bases at V and 6 bases at J, leaving 4 bases unmatched. The CDR3 reads CASSSTGGAEAFF. CDR3 sequence (DNA): TGCGCCAGCAGCTCTACAGGGGGAGCTGAAGCTTTCTTT.

In DNA, the CDR3 is TGTGCCAGCAGCCAAGATCGGTGGGGGCTGACGGACACTGAAGCTTTCTTT. Translated: CASSQDRWGLTDTEAFF. This chain joins TRBV3-1 and TRBJ1-1, with D maybe TRBD1 (6 bases). The V and J ends lost 0 bases and 3 bases respectively, with 17 bases between them. In germline, CDR1 is LGHDT, CDR2 YNNKEL (reference sequence). This CDR3 comprises 17 residues.

The chain couples TRBV18 to TRBJ2-2; 7 bases are shared with TRBD2. V lost 1 base and J lost 0; bases outside the gene matches: 8. The CDR3 contains 18 residues. Germline lookup yields CDR1 KGHSH and CDR2 LQKENI. The CDR3 DNA sequence: TGTGCCAGCTCACCACGTCAGCGGGGCCCTGCGAACACCGGGGAGCTGTTTTTT. Protein sequence: CASSPRQRGPANTGELFF.

This clonotype was seen a handful of times. V usage is TRBV11-1 and J usage is TRBJ2-7; 16 nucleotides agree with TRBD2. V lost 2 bases and J lost 2; bases outside the gene matches: 9. Germline-derived CDR1 and CDR2 are SGHAT and FQDESV (reference sequence). This CDR3 is built from 19 residues. CDR3 sequence reads: CASSLSTGTSGRGAYEQYF. The DNA for the CDR3 is TGTGCCAGCAGCTTATCTACCGGGACTAGCGGGAGGGGAGCCTACGAGCAGTACTTC.

The chain is built from TRBV6-5 and TRBJ2-1; 8 bases match TRBD1. The V segment lost 3 bases and the J segment 4 bases; nucleotides outside the gene matches: 5. Germline values: CDR1 MNHEY, CDR2 SVGAGI. The CDR3 has 15 residues. The chain's CDR3 is CASSYGQGQYNEQFF. CDR3 in DNA: TGTGCCAGCAGTTATGGACAGGGACAGTACAATGAGCAGTTCTTC.

This clonotype was counted at least ten times. CDR3 sequence (DNA): TGTGCCAGCAGCTTAGCTGGGGCAGGGATCACAGATACGCAGTATTTT. It yields the protein CASSLAGAGITDTQYF. The J gene is TRBJ2-3, the V gene TRBV7-2, with a weak D call TRBD1 (5 bases). Trimming shortened V by 0 bases and J by 2 bases, and 12 bases separated the two germline ends. CDR1 is SGHTA, CDR2 FQGNSA, per germline. The CDR3 is 16 residues long.

This clonotype was found a few times. V is TRBV3-1 and J is TRBJ1-6, with a tentative D call TRBD1 (5 bases). The germline gives CDR1 LGHDT, CDR2 YNNKEL (reference sequence). V shed 3 bases and J shed 9 bases, with 12 bases lying between them. The CDR3 is made up of 14 amino acids. This CDR3 reads CASSQNEGRSPLHF. The CDR3 DNA reads TGTGCCAGCAGCCAGAATGAGGGGCGTTCACCCCTCCACTTT.

This clonotype was detected ten times or more. This chain connects TRBV7-9 to TRBJ2-1; TRBD2 matches at 7 bases. CDR1 SEHNR and CDR2 FQNEAQ come from the germline V gene (reference sequence). This CDR3 is 17 amino acids long. V lost 1 base to trimming and J lost 3 bases; unmatched junction nucleotides: 9. The CDR3 reads CASSLGRGGGSYNEQFF. CDR3 sequence (DNA): TGTGCCAGCAGCTTAGGTCGGGGCGGGGGAAGCTACAATGAGCAGTTCTTC.